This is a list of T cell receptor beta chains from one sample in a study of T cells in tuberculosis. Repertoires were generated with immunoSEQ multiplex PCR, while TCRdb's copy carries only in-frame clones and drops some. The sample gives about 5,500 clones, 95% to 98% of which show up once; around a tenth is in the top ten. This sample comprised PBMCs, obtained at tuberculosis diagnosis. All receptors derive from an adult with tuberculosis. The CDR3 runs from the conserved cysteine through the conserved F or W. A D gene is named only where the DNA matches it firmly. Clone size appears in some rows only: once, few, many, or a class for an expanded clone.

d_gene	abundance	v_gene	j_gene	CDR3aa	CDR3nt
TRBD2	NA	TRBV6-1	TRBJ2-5	CASSQRREGGETQYF	TGTGCCAGCAGCCAACGGAGGGAGGGCGGAGAGACCCAGTACTTC
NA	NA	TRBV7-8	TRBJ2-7	CASSSRESSYEQYF	TGTGCCAGCAGCTCCCGGGAATCTTCCTACGAGCAGTACTTC
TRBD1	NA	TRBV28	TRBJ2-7	CAARGQGAQQYF	TGTGCCGCACGGGGACAGGGGGCACAGCAGTACTTC
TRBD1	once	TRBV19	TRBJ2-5	CASSINARQGAETQYF	TGTGCCAGTAGTATCAATGCGCGACAGGGAGCAGAGACCCAGTACTTC
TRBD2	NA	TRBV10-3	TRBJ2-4	CATQSGGDTKNIQYF	TGTGCCACCCAGAGCGGGGGCGACACAAAAAACATTCAGTACTTC
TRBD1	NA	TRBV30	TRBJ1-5	CAWSGQGDQPQHF	TGTGCCTGGAGCGGACAGGGGGATCAGCCCCAGCATTTT
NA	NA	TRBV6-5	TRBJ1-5	CASSYSLAFNQPQHF	TGTGCCAGCAGTTACTCCTTGGCATTTAATCAGCCCCAGCATTTT
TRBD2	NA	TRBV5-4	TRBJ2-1	CASSHDSGGARNEQFF	TGTGCCAGCAGCCACGATAGCGGGGGGGCTAGGAATGAGCAGTTCTTC
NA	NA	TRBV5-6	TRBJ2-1	CASSPADGSSYNEQFF	TGTGCCAGCAGCCCCGCGGACGGGAGCTCCTACAATGAGCAGTTCTTC
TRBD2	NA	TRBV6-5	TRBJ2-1	CASSPDGGAYNEQFF	TGTGCCAGCAGCCCTGACGGGGGGGCCTACAATGAGCAGTTCTTC
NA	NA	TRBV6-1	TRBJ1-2	CASSEATAGFYGYTF	TGTGCCAGCAGTGAAGCGACGGCAGGCTTCTATGGCTACACCTTC
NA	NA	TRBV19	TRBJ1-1	CASSLRVEDTEAFF	TGTGCCAGTAGTTTGCGGGTGGAAGACACTGAAGCTTTCTTT
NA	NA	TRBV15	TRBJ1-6	CATSMFGNSPLHF	TGTGCCACCAGCATGTTCGGGAATTCACCCCTCCACTTT
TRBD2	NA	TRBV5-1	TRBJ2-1	CASSFGERDYYNEQFF	TGCGCCAGCAGCTTCGGTGAACGGGACTACTACAATGAGCAGTTCTTC
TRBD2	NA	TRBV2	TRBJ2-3	CASRGGTSGGTDTQYF	TGTGCCAGCAGAGGTGGGACTAGCGGGGGCACAGATACGCAGTATTTT
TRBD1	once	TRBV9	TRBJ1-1	CASSTRGGRGIVF	TGTGCCAGCAGCACTAGAGGGGGCAGGGGGATCGTCTTC
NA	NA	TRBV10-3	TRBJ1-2	CAISGGIRYGYTF	TGTGCCATCAGTGGAGGGATTCGCTATGGCTACACCTTC
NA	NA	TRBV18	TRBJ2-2	CASSPLAGISGELFF	TGTGCCAGCTCACCACTGGCAGGGATCTCCGGGGAGCTGTTTTTT
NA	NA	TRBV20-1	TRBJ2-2	CSAIAGELFF	TGCAGTGCTATAGCCGGGGAGCTGTTTTTT
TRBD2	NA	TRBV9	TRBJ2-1	CASSPPGRGAYNEQFF	TGTGCCAGCAGCCCCCCGGGACGGGGGGCCTACAATGAGCAGTTCTTC
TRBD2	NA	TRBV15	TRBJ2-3	CATSRTRLAFTDTQYF	TGTGCCACCAGCAGAACCCGACTAGCGTTCACAGATACGCAGTATTTT
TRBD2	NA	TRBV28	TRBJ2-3	CASSLGGGRSTDTQYF	TGTGCCAGCAGTTTAGGGGGAGGGAGAAGCACAGATACGCAGTATTTT
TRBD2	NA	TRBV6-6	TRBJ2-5	CASSTLAAQETQYF	TGTGCCAGCAGTACACTAGCGGCCCAAGAGACCCAGTACTTC
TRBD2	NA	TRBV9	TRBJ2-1	CASRGTSIEQFF	TGTGCCAGCAGGGGGACTAGCATTGAGCAGTTCTTC
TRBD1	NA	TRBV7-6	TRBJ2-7	CASSDGTASEQYF	TGTGCCAGCAGCGACGGGACAGCTAGCGAGCAGTACTTC
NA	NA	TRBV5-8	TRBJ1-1	CASSLDPGVRTEAFF	TGTGCCAGCAGCTTGGATCCGGGGGTAAGGACTGAAGCTTTCTTT
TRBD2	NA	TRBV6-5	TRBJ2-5	CASSYSGRETQYF	TGTGCCAGCAGTTATAGCGGGAGAGAGACCCAGTACTTC
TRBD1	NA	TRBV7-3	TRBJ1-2	CASSSPGTGTAGYTF	TGTGCCAGCAGCTCACCCGGGACAGGGACCGCCGGCTACACCTTC
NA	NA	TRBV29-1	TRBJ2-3	CSATATDTQYF	TGCAGCGCAACTGCCACAGATACGCAGTATTTT
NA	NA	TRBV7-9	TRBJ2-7	CASSLAGSGWGDEQYF	TGTGCCAGCAGCTTAGCGGGCTCGGGCTGGGGGGACGAGCAGTACTTC